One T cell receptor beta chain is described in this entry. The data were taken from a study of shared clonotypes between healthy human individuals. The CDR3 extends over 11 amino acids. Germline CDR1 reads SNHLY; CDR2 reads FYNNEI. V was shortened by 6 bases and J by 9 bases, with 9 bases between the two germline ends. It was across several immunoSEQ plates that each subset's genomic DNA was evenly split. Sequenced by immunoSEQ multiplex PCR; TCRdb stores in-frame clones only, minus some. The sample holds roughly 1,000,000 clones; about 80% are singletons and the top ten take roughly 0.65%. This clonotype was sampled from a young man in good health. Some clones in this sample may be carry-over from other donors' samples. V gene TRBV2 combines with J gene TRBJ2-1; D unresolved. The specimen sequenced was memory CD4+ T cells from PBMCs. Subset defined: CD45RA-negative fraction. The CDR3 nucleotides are TGTGCCAGCAGCTGGGAAGGTGAGCAGTTCTTC. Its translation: CASSWEGEQFF.